Listed here is a single T cell receptor beta chain. Its matching antigen is unknown. These data originate in a study of T cell responses to AZD1222 COVID-19 vaccine. Study-wide findings and caveats: Females made up more of the donors, who were largely white British, and clonal diversity may have come out too low. Close to half of all spike-specific TCRs reportedly target regions of the variants that are unmutated. There were repertoire samples only from the period after the peak T cell response. Following two doses of AZD1222, Spike-specific TCR breadth and depth rose.

TCRdb's table, derived via immunoSEQ multiplex PCR, lists solely in-frame clones and lacks some. The sample lists roughly 150,000 clones, about nine tenths seen once, with roughly 2% in the top ten. The CDR3 sequence is 16 residues long. Per the germline V gene, CDR1 is MNHEY and CDR2 is SMNVEV (reference sequence). Unmatched junction bases numbered 8, after V lost 5 bases and J lost 0 bases. Sequencing was performed on peripheral blood, taken 28 days after the second AZD1222 dose. The sequence was obtained from an adult who received the AZD1222 COVID-19 vaccine. J is TRBJ2-7 and V is TRBV27, with 9 bases that match TRBD1. The DNA for the CDR3 is TGTGCCAGCAGTACTACCGGGACAGGGAGCTCCTACGAGCAGTACTTC. Translating gives CASSTTGTGSSYEQYF.